This is a list of T cell receptor beta chains from one sample in a study of blood T cell repertoires in COVID-19. Libraries were prepared by immunoSEQ multiplex PCR; TCRdb keeps only in-frame clonotypes and omits some of them. The data show fewer than 350,000 clones, 75% to 90% seen once. The sequenced material came from PBMCs or T cells enriched from blood (not recorded which). Receptors originate from a man aged 25 to 40 who had recovered from COVID-19. The CDR3 runs from the conserved cysteine through the conserved F or W. Each record gives: clone size, V gene, D gene, J gene, CDR3 DNA, CDR3 protein. The D gene is left open where the match is weak. Rows may omit the clone size; those that give it use once, few, many or a size class.

once	TRBV12-5	.	TRBJ1-2	TGTGCTAGTGGCACACCACAGGGCAGGAACACCTTC	CASGTPQGRNTF
.	TRBV7-2	TRBD1	TRBJ2-1	TGTGCCAGCAGCTCAGAAGGACAGGTCAATGAGCAGTTCTTC	CASSSEGQVNEQFF
.	TRBV19	.	TRBJ1-5	TGTGCCAGTAGTATCGGCAGGGGATTGAGCAATCAGCCCCAGCATTTT	CASSIGRGLSNQPQHF
.	TRBV9	.	TRBJ1-2	TGTGCCAGCAGCCCTCTAGTGGATGGCTACACCTTC	CASSPLVDGYTF
.	TRBV5-6	.	TRBJ2-5	TGTGCCAGCAGCCCAGGGGCAGTCCAGGAGACCCAGTACTTC	CASSPGAVQETQYF
.	TRBV3-1/TRBV3-2	.	TRBJ2-4	TGTGCCAGCAGCCAAGCCGAATATAGGGGGGGCGTAACCAAAAACATTCAGTACTTC	CASSQAEYRGGVTKNIQYF
.	TRBV7-9	.	TRBJ1-3	TGTGCCAGCAGTCAGGGCGGTGGGGTCTCTGGAAACACCATATATTTT	CASSQGGGVSGNTIYF
.	TRBV9	.	TRBJ2-5	TGTGCCAGCAGCGTAGGAGGAGGTCAGGGGTTATTTGGGACCCAGTACTTC	CASSVGGGQGLFGTQYF
.	TRBV5-5	.	TRBJ1-4	TGTGCCAGCAGCTTTCTGAGTCGGGGGAATGAAAAACTGTTTTTT	CASSFLSRGNEKLFF
once	TRBV30	.	TRBJ1-4	TGTGCCTGGACAGAAAGAACAACTAATGAAAAACTGTTTTTT	CAWTERTTNEKLFF
.	TRBV7-8	TRBD2	TRBJ2-1	TGTGCCAGCAGCAGAGGGCGGGGGGGGAGCTCCTACAATGAGCAGTTCTTC	CASSRGRGGSSYNEQFF
.	TRBV11-2	TRBD1	TRBJ1-4	TGTGCCAGCAGCCGGGACAGGGATGAAAAACTGTTTTTT	CASSRDRDEKLFF
.	TRBV6-1	.	TRBJ1-1	TGTGCCAGCAGTGATACCTGGAGGGAAGCTTTCTTT	CASSDTWREAFF
.	TRBV9	.	TRBJ1-5	TGTGCCAGCAGCGCCTCGGGACATAATCAGCCCCAGCATTTT	CASSASGHNQPQHF
.	TRBV30	TRBD1	TRBJ2-4	TGTGCCTGGAGTGCTATCCGGGACAGGGAGAGGAGCATTCAGTACTTC	CAWSAIRDRERSIQYF
.	TRBV28	TRBD1	TRBJ2-7	TGTGCCAGCAGGGGGGGGACAGGGCCCTACGAGCAGTACTTC	CASRGGTGPYEQYF
.	TRBV7-8	.	TRBJ1-4	TGTGCCAGCAGCTTAATTGCGGGGTCCAATGAAAAACTGTTTTTT	CASSLIAGSNEKLFF
.	TRBV7-2	.	TRBJ2-5	TGTGCCAGCAGCTTAAGGACTCCTCAAGAGACCCAGTACTTC	CASSLRTPQETQYF
.	TRBV19	.	TRBJ1-2	TGTGCCAGTAGTATGGGCCGTAACTATGGCTACACCTTC	CASSMGRNYGYTF
once	TRBV11-3	.	TRBJ2-1	TGTGCCAGCAGCTTAGGGGGCGGGGGCCACACCAATGAGCAGTTCTTC	CASSLGGGGHTNEQFF
.	TRBV10-2	.	TRBJ1-2	TGCGCCAGCAGTGAATCCAGCGGGGGTGGCGGCTACACCTTC	CASSESSGGGGYTF
.	TRBV5-1	TRBD1	TRBJ2-7	TGCGCCAGCAGCTTCTTTAACTCCAGGGGGCAGGACGAGCAGTACTTC	CASSFFNSRGQDEQYF
.	TRBV11-2	.	TRBJ2-3	TGTGCCAGCAGCTCCACCAAGGGGGTGGACGGCACAGATACGCAGTATTTT	CASSSTKGVDGTDTQYF
.	TRBV19	.	TRBJ1-1	TGTGCCAGTAGTATAGGGAGCATATCAAACACTGAAGCTTTCTTT	CASSIGSISNTEAFF
.	TRBV4-3	.	TRBJ1-3	TGCGCCAGCAGCCAAGCCCGACAGTCGTCTGGAAACACCATATATTTT	CASSQARQSSGNTIYF
few	TRBV2	.	TRBJ1-6	TGTGCCAAACAGGGTACGGGCTATAATTCACCCCTCCACTTT	CAKQGTGYNSPLHF
.	TRBV6-5	TRBD1	TRBJ1-2	TGTGCCAGCGCTCGACAGGGTGGGTATGGCTACACCTTC	CASARQGGYGYTF
.	TRBV18	TRBD2	TRBJ2-3	TGTGCCAGCTCACGAGGCGGGGGGGCAGATACGCAGTATTTT	CASSRGGGADTQYF
.	TRBV18	TRBD1	TRBJ1-3	TGTGCCAGCTCACCGGGGACAGGTACCTCTGGAAACACCATATATTTT	CASSPGTGTSGNTIYF
.	TRBV5-1	TRBD2	TRBJ2-2	TGCGCCAGCAGCATACTAGCGGGGGACCCCGGGGAGCTGTTTTTT	CASSILAGDPGELFF
.	TRBV7-2	TRBD2	TRBJ2-1	TGTGCCAGCAGCCCGGGGGGGGGCAAGAATGAGCAGTTCTTC	CASSPGGGKNEQFF
.	TRBV3-1/TRBV3-2	.	TRBJ1-1	TGTGCCAGTGGGTTACAGGGATCCGTGAACACTGAAGCTTTCTTT	CASGLQGSVNTEAFF